This T cell receptor beta chain emerged from a study of cytomegalovirus exposure and HLA in healthy donors. About the research overall: The approximately 670 first-cohort repertoires shared a platform with the roughly 110 validation repertoires, as reported in a later analysis. Whole-study results and caveats: The classifier reportedly diagnosed cytomegalovirus status with high sensitivity and specificity. Cytomegalovirus-associated TCR beta chains were listed, numbering 164.

The data were produced by immunoSEQ multiplex PCR, yet TCRdb's version contains in-frame clones alone and is incomplete. The sample includes about 120,000 clones, approximately 81% of them seen just once. Details on this clone: Its target is not known.

The receptor was derived from a woman aged 25-40 years in good health and CMV-seronegative. Material for sequencing was PBMCs.

The CDR3 nucleotides are TGTGCCAGCAGCTTGGCGGGGGGACGACCCCTCCACTTT. Residues: CASSLAGGRPLHF. V gene TRBV5-8 combines with J gene TRBJ1-6; perhaps TRBD1 as D (5 bases). The CDR3 sequence is 13 residues long. Trimming removed 0 bases from V and 12 bases from J, with 10 bases in between. Germline V gives CDR1 SGHTS, CDR2 YDEGEE.